Detailed here is one TCR beta chain. What it binds is unknown. The assay was immunoSEQ multiplex PCR, and TCRdb's table has in-frame clones only and misses some. Altogether 70,000 to 75,000 clones are present, approximately 93% being singletons, with the ten largest covering over 4.5%. Patients had to be free of confetti depigmentation, indicating active vitiligo. No vitiligo treatment was given during the prior three months. This CDR3 contains 17 residues. V lost 2 bases, J lost 3 bases, and 20 bases lay in between. Per germline, CDR1 SGHTA and CDR2 FQGTGA. This sample stems from a study of resident and recirculating memory T cells in vitiligo. Turning to the study itself: Samples were epidermis from two lesional and two nonlesional sites, plus PBMCs. The study, taken as a whole, reports: No unique dominant TCR clone was found in vitiligo lesions.

The clonotype comes from a male donor with vitiligo. Sequenced sample: blood. The gene calls are TRBV7-3 and TRBJ2-7; maybe TRBD1 (5 bases). CDR3 DNA: TGTGCCAGCAGCTTACCGGACGCCGACAGCCTGGGCTACGAGCAGTACTTC. This gives the protein CASSLPDADSLGYEQYF.